This record concerns one TCR beta chain sequence. The assay was immunoSEQ multiplex PCR, and TCRdb's table has in-frame clones only and misses some. The repertoire holds around 29,000 clones, with approximately 93% as singletons. These data are taken from a study of OX40 agonist ivuxolimab in advanced cancers. The CDR3 totals 12 residues. J gave up 6 bases and V 9 bases, and 7 bases lay outside the gene matches. Germline V gene lookup returns CDR1 LNHDA and CDR2 SQIVND (reference sequence). The sample here was CD4+ or CD8+ T cells sorted from blood, taken in a trial of the OX40 agonist ivuxolimab. The V gene is TRBV19, the J gene TRBJ1-2, with 7 bases aligning to TRBD1. This TCR was sampled from an adult with an advanced solid tumor such as melanoma, head and neck, liver or kidney cancer. The CDR3 sequence is CASTIDRDGYTF. CDR3 DNA sequence: TGTGCCAGCACTATAGACAGGGATGGCTACACCTTC.